The entry that follows covers one T cell receptor beta chain sequence. These data are taken from a study of control samples from healthy donors and cancer patients. TCRdb keeps only in-frame clones here, not all; method: immunoSEQ multiplex PCR. The sample shows about 120,000 clones, 85% to 90% of them seen only once. The ends lost 5 bases at V and 9 bases at J; junction bases unmatched: 13. This CDR3 has 15 residues. Germline V gene data show CDR1 as GTSNPN and CDR2 as SVGIG (reference sequence). The sequencing sample was made of blood. This clonotype was sampled from a man aged 25-45 years in good health. The rearrangement links TRBV30 to TRBJ1-6; 7 bases are shared with TRBD1. The CDR3 spells CAWDPPGTVSSPLHF. DNA of the CDR3: TGTGCCTGGGACCCTCCCGGGACAGTAAGTTCACCCCTCCACTTT.